The 21 T cell receptor beta chains given below trace back to one sample, sequenced in a study of cytomegalovirus exposure and HLA in healthy donors. Profiled with immunoSEQ multiplex PCR; TCRdb holds only in-frame clones, not every one. The sample carries 90,000 to 150,000 clones, 86% recorded once. Sequencing was done on a sample of PBMCs. These receptors all stem from a young man in good health and CMV-seronegative.

The chain couples TRBV4-1 to TRBJ1-6; TRBD1 is a possible D gene (6 bases). This CDR3 region has 14 residues. From germline, CDR1 is MGHRA and CDR2 YSYEKL. The V end lost 4 bases, the J end lost 12 bases, and 16 bases lay between the germline ends. The CDR3 nucleotides read TGCGCCAGCAGCCGGGCTAACAGGGCTGAACCCCTCCACTTT. Translated, it gives CASSRANRAEPLHF.

The chain links TRBV9 to TRBJ1-1, with D perhaps matching TRBD1 (6 bases). The CDR3 length is 16 residues. CDR1 is SGDLS and CDR2 is YYNGEE in the germline V gene. V lost 6 bases and J lost 3, with 21 bases in between. CDR3 sequence: CASNRDGGGWDTEAFF. CDR3 coding DNA: TGTGCCAGCAACCGGGACGGGGGGGGCTGGGACACTGAAGCTTTCTTT.

The gene calls are TRBV5-5 and TRBJ2-1; D is ambiguous. Germline V gives CDR1 SGHKS, CDR2 YYEKEE (reference sequence). The CDR3 is made up of 15 amino acids. V was pared by 0 bases and J by 2 bases, with 9 bases between. The CDR3 DNA reads TGTGCCAGCAGCTTGGAGAGCATAACCTACAATGAGCAGTTCTTC. It encodes CASSLESITYNEQFF.

This rearrangement joins TRBV7-2 to TRBJ1-5; D ambiguous. Germline V gives CDR1 SGHTA, CDR2 FQGNSA. This CDR3 contains 14 residues. Trimming left V 5 bases short and J 4 bases short, with 12 bases between. The CDR3 sequence: CASSHGGLNQPQHF. CDR3 nucleotide sequence: TGTGCCAGCAGCCACGGAGGGCTAAATCAGCCCCAGCATTTT.

V usage is TRBV9 and J usage is TRBJ1-1; D gene unclear. V was clipped by 2 bases and J by 2 bases, with 13 bases between them. CDR3 length: 15 residues. Germline loops: CDR1 SGDLS, CDR2 YYNGEE. As DNA, the CDR3 is TGTGCCAGCAGCGTCGGGATAAGTCGTAACACTGAAGCTTTCTTT. Translation gives CASSVGISRNTEAFF.

With respect to this clone: Other DNA sequences within the sample encode an identical CDR3. The V call is TRBV5-4, the J call TRBJ2-7; 11 bases agree with TRBD1. CDR1 is SGHNT and CDR2 is YYREEE in the germline V gene (reference sequence). The CDR3 is 14 residues long. J gave up 4 bases and V 4 bases, and 4 bases lay outside the gene matches. The CDR3 spells CASSAGTGGYEQYF. Here the CDR3 DNA reads TGTGCCAGCAGCGCCGGGACAGGGGGGTACGAGCAGTACTTC.

This clone was counted a few times. V and J are TRBV10-3 and TRBJ2-7; 8 bases match TRBD1. The CDR3 loop spans 12 amino acids. The junction had 5 bases not matched to a gene; V was cut back by 10 bases and J by 3 bases. From germline, CDR1 is ENHRY and CDR2 SYGVKD. The CDR3 bases are TGTGCCACCATCGGGACAGGCTACGAGCAGTACTTC. This encodes CATIGTGYEQYF.

This chain links TRBV9 with TRBJ2-7, with 8 bases lining up with TRBD1. CDR3 length: 14 amino acids. V lost 0 bases, J lost 7 bases, and 6 bases stayed unmatched. Germline CDR1 is SGDLS and CDR2 is YYNGEE. The CDR3 is CASSVVVTGEEQYF. The CDR3 nucleotides are TGTGCCAGCAGCGTAGTGGTGACAGGGGAAGAGCAGTACTTC.

The chain employs TRBV6-4 and TRBJ1-3, with TRBD1 matching 7 bases. This CDR3 spans 16 amino acids. With V trimmed by 6 bases and J by 2 bases, 10 bases remained unmatched. Germline CDR1 and CDR2: MRHNA and SNTAGT. CDR3: CASRPEPGQPGNTIYF. In DNA form, the CDR3 reads TGTGCCAGCAGGCCAGAACCGGGACAGCCTGGAAACACCATATATTTT.

In nucleotides, the CDR3 is TGTGCCACCAGCAGAGATGGTGACAGATCCTACGAGCAGTACTTC. It yields the protein CATSRDGDRSYEQYF. This sequence joins TRBV15 and TRBJ2-7; perhaps TRBD1 as D (5 bases). The V end was cut by 0 bases, the J end by 1 base, with 10 bases between. Looked up from germline, CDR1 is LNHNV and CDR2 is YYDKDF (reference sequence). The CDR3 extends over 15 amino acids.

CDR3 in DNA: TGTGCCAGCAGCGAGGGTAGCGGAAGCTCCTACGAGCAGTACTTC. Its protein is CASSEGSGSSYEQYF. The rearrangement links TRBV7-2 to TRBJ2-7; TRBD2 might be the D (6 bases). V lost 5 bases and J 0 bases, leaving 14 bases between the germline ends. CDR3 length equals 15 residues. The germline V gene has CDR1 SGHTA and CDR2 FQGNSA.

The chain combines TRBV28 with TRBJ2-7, with TRBD1 matching 8 bases. The germline CDR1 and CDR2 sequences are MDHEN and SYDVKM. The trim removed 6 bases at V and 6 bases at J, leaving 4 bases unmatched. There are 12 residues in the CDR3. CDR3 nucleotides: TGTGCCAGCAGAGCCAGGGGGCGCGAGCAGTACTTC. Amino acids: CASRARGREQYF.

The table lists this clone with a few counts. The chain carries TRBV2 and TRBJ1-5; D remains ambiguous. The germline V and J ends were trimmed by 3 bases and 7 bases, with 7 bases remaining between them. The CDR3 has 12 residues. CDR1 SNHLY and CDR2 FYNNEI come from the germline V gene. The CDR3 region is CASSDSGQPQHF. DNA for the CDR3: TGTGCCAGCAGTGATTCCGGGCAGCCCCAGCATTTT. The full variable domain, rest sourced from reference TRBV2 and TRBJ1-5, is EPEVTQTPSHQVTQMGQEVILRCVPISNHLYFYWYRQILGQKVEFLVSFYNNEISEKSEIFDDQFSVERPDGSNFTLKIRSTKLEDSAMYFCASSDSGQPQHFGDGTRLSIL.

The chain recombines TRBV29-1 with TRBJ2-4; D is possibly TRBD1 (5 bases). CDR1 is SQVTM and CDR2 is ANQGSEA in the germline V gene. V was clipped by 0 bases and J by 4 bases, with 10 bases between them. This CDR3 has 14 residues. The chain's CDR3 is CSVEDFTGKNIQYF. In DNA, the CDR3 is TGCAGCGTTGAAGATTTTACAGGAAAAAACATTCAGTACTTC.

The chain joins TRBV6-4 to TRBJ2-2, with D hard to call. CDR3 length: 15 residues. Per germline, CDR1 MRHNA and CDR2 SNTAGT. Trimming removed 6 bases at V and 4 bases at J, with 15 bases between. Written as DNA, the CDR3 is TGTGCCAGCAGCCCATCACCGTCGAGCACCGGGGAGCTGTTTTTT. This sequence encodes CASSPSPSSTGELFF.

V gene TRBV6-6 combines with J gene TRBJ2-7, with 7 bases lining up with TRBD1. The V and J ends lost 4 bases and 2 bases, in that order; junction bases with no gene match: 8. This CDR3 has 15 residues. The germline V gene has CDR1 MNHNY and CDR2 SVGAGI (reference sequence). The CDR3 loop reads CASSLTGVYPYEQYF. Written as DNA, the CDR3 is TGTGCCAGCAGTTTAACAGGGGTATACCCCTACGAGCAGTACTTC.

The chain couples TRBV10-1 to TRBJ1-1; D gene unclear. From germline, CDR1 is WNHNN and CDR2 SYGVQD (reference sequence). This CDR3 has 13 residues. V dropped 7 bases and J dropped 3 bases, with 12 bases sitting between them. CDR3 DNA sequence: TGCGCCAGCACCCGGACTAAAGACACTGAAGCTTTCTTT. Protein product: CASTRTKDTEAFF.

This chain links TRBV19 with TRBJ2-1; D gene ambiguous. There are 14 residues in the CDR3. Per the germline V gene, CDR1 is LNHDA and CDR2 is SQIVND (reference sequence). Trimming left V 5 bases short and J 4 bases short, with 12 bases between. The chain's CDR3 is CASSFGGFYNEQFF. The CDR3, as DNA: TGTGCCAGTAGTTTTGGCGGCTTTTACAATGAGCAGTTCTTC.

The DNA for the CDR3 is TGCAGCGTTGAATGGGCTGCAGGGTTTGCTTTCTTT. Amino acids: CSVEWAAGFAFF. This chain uses TRBV29-1 with TRBJ1-1, with D possibly TRBD1 on 5 matching bases. CDR3 length: 12 amino acids. Trimming left V 2 bases short and J 11 bases short, with 15 bases between. CDR1 is SQVTM, CDR2 ANQGSEA, per germline.

V is TRBV11-2 and J is TRBJ2-5; the match to TRBD2 covers 14 bases. V shed 7 bases and J 4 bases; nucleotides not matched to a gene: 11. Per germline, CDR1 SGHAT and CDR2 FQNNGV. CDR3 length equals 17 residues. Here the CDR3 DNA reads TGTGCCAGCACCCCCGGTGGGACTAGCGGGAGAGGAGAGACCCAGTACTTC. Amino acids: CASTPGGTSGRGETQYF.

The chain carries TRBV6-5 and TRBJ2-7; 8 bases line up with TRBD1. The ends lost 2 bases at V and 7 bases at J; junction bases unmatched: 10. Germline CDR1 and CDR2: MNHEY and SVGAGI. This CDR3 region has 15 residues. CDR3 coding DNA: TGTGCCAGCAGTTACAGGGGGCAGGGGGCGGGGGAGCAGTACTTC. The encoded protein is CASSYRGQGAGEQYF.